The rows below give T cell receptor beta chains drawn from one sample of a study of blood T cell repertoires in COVID-19. Produced via immunoSEQ multiplex PCR; TCRdb's table is partial and in-frame only. The table shows some 200,000 clones, with roughly 88% occurring only once. Sequencing was done on a sample of PBMCs or T cells enriched from blood (not recorded which). These TCRs come from a woman in her thirties or forties with acute COVID-19. Each CDR3 is given with its conserved first and last residue. The order of the fields is V gene, clone size, D gene, J gene, CDR3 DNA, CDR3 protein. A D gene is named only where the DNA matches it firmly. The size entry is marked missing in some rows and otherwise reads once, few, many or a size class.

TRBV7-8	.	TRBD1	TRBJ1-5	TGTGCCAGCAGCTTAGAGGGGACAGGGGAAGGGCCCCAGCATTTT	CASSLEGTGEGPQHF
TRBV27	.	TRBD1	TRBJ1-6	TGTGCCAGCAGTTCTGGGACAGGGGCGATTAATTCACCCCTCCACTTT	CASSSGTGAINSPLHF
TRBV19	few	TRBD1	TRBJ1-1	TGTGCCAGTAGTTTCCGGGACAGGGGGCCCCTAACGAATACCCTGAACACTGAAGCTTTCTTT	CASSFRDRGPLTNTLNTEAFF
TRBV18	.	TRBD1	TRBJ1-1	TGTGCCAGCTCACCACGACAGGGGGTTGACACTGAAGCTTTCTTT	CASSPRQGVDTEAFF
TRBV25-1	.	.	TRBJ2-7	TGTGCCAGCAGTGAAAAAGAGGGCACCTCCTACGAGCAGTACTTC	CASSEKEGTSYEQYF
TRBV3-1/TRBV3-2	.	.	TRBJ1-3	TGTGCCAGCGGGAGACAGGTCCCCTCTGGAAACACCATATATTTT	CASGRQVPSGNTIYF
TRBV6-5	.	TRBD1	TRBJ2-3	TGTGCCAGCAGTTTCAGACAGGGTACGCAGTATTTT	CASSFRQGTQYF
TRBV5-1	.	TRBD1	TRBJ2-5	TGCGCCAGCAGGGCCGGGACAGGGAGCCGGGAGACCCAGTACTTC	CASRAGTGSRETQYF
TRBV9	.	TRBD1	TRBJ2-7	TGTGCCAGCAGCTTAGGGGCAGGGGGCAACCCGCAGTACTTC	CASSLGAGGNPQYF
TRBV4-3	once	.	TRBJ1-2	TGCGCCAGCAGCCAAGATCGTAACTATGGCTACACCTTC	CASSQDRNYGYTF
TRBV11-2	.	TRBD1	TRBJ1-1	TGTGCCAGCAGCAAGGACAGGGTCCCCGAAGCTTTCTTT	CASSKDRVPEAFF
TRBV9	.	.	TRBJ1-3	TGTGCCAGCAGCGTAGAAAGCCTTGCGGGGCCCTACGGAAACACCATATATTTT	CASSVESLAGPYGNTIYF
TRBV7-8	.	.	TRBJ1-2	TGTGCCAGCAGCTTAGGGAGGGTTGGGACTTTTGATGGCTACACCTTC	CASSLGRVGTFDGYTF
TRBV27	.	TRBD2	TRBJ2-1	TGTGCCAGCAGTCCACGGGGGGGCCCGCCTGAGCAGTTCTTC	CASSPRGGPPEQFF
TRBV4-1	.	.	TRBJ2-2	TGCGCCAGCAGCTCCCTGGCGGGCGGGGAGCTGTTTTTT	CASSSLAGGELFF
TRBV7-2	few	.	TRBJ1-6	TGTGCCAGCAGCTCCAGTGGTAACAATTCACCCCTCCACTTT	CASSSSGNNSPLHF
TRBV4-1	.	.	TRBJ1-1	TGCGCCAGCAGCCACGAGACAGTGAACACTGAAGCTTTCTTT	CASSHETVNTEAFF
TRBV25-1	.	TRBD2	TRBJ2-7	TGTGCCAGCAGTGAACTAGCGGGGGTGACGACCTACGAGCAGTACTTC	CASSELAGVTTYEQYF
TRBV12-3/TRBV12-4	.	TRBD1	TRBJ2-1	TGTGCCAGCAGTCCGCGACAGGGGGATGAGCAGTTCTTC	CASSPRQGDEQFF
TRBV2	.	.	TRBJ1-4	TGTGCCACCCAAGGGGGGGGCGCGGCTAATGAAAAACTGTTTTTT	CATQGGGAANEKLFF
TRBV7-9	.	TRBD1	TRBJ2-7	TGTGCCAGCAGCCGCGCCTGGGACAGGGGTTACGAGCAGTACTTC	CASSRAWDRGYEQYF
TRBV5-6	.	.	TRBJ1-5	TGTGCCAGCAGCTTGGGCACTTCGGGCAATCAGCCCCAGCATTTT	CASSLGTSGNQPQHF
TRBV19	.	.	TRBJ1-1	TGTGCCAGTAGTACCCTTTACAGGGACGGAGTTCAGAACACTGAAGCTTTCTTT	CASSTLYRDGVQNTEAFF
TRBV28	.	.	TRBJ2-3	TGTGCCAGCATGGGGGGTTTAGATACGCAGTATTTT	CASMGGLDTQYF
TRBV5-8	.	TRBD2	TRBJ2-5	TGTGCCAGCAGCTTGGGAAGGACTAGCGGGGGGGAACTTCGAGAGACCCAGTACTTC	CASSLGRTSGGELRETQYF
TRBV19	.	.	TRBJ1-4	TGTGCCAGTAGTTTCCGGGGGGCAACTAATGAAAAACTGTTTTTT	CASSFRGATNEKLFF
TRBV5-1	.	.	TRBJ1-1	TGCGCCAGCAGCTTGTCGGGGGGGCTTACTGAAGCTTTCTTT	CASSLSGGLTEAFF
TRBV4-2	.	.	TRBJ1-1	TGTGCCAGCAGCCCCCATGGGGAGAGGACTGAAGCTTTCTTT	CASSPHGERTEAFF
TRBV25-1	.	.	TRBJ1-2	TGTGCCAGCAGTGAAAACGGCAGGGAGGGGAATGGCTACACCTTC	CASSENGREGNGYTF
TRBV6-1	.	.	TRBJ1-2	TGTGCCAGCAGTGAAGCGTCCAGGGCGACTAACTATGGCTACACCTTC	CASSEASRATNYGYTF
TRBV11-3	.	.	TRBJ2-3	TGTGCCAGCAGCTTCACGGGGAGCACAGATACGCAGTATTTT	CASSFTGSTDTQYF
TRBV2	few	.	TRBJ1-1	TGTGCCAGCATTCTGCAACAGGAAAACACTGAAGCTTTCTTT	CASILQQENTEAFF
TRBV5-4	.	.	TRBJ1-1	TGTGCCAGCAGCTTGAGGAGGGAGACGAACACTGAAGCTTTCTTT	CASSLRRETNTEAFF